This record looks at one T cell receptor beta chain sequence and its context. A junction boundary mismatches the germline segment, possibly from a read error. This record comes from a study of blood T cell repertoires in COVID-19. This CDR3 is 16 amino acids long. The germline gives CDR1 MGHRA, CDR2 YSYEKL. Clones were read by immunoSEQ multiplex PCR, and TCRdb kept only the in-frame ones, dropping some. The sample yields fewer than 45,000 clones, roughly nine tenths seen once. The rearrangement uses TRBV4-1 and TRBJ1-3; no clear D. The sequenced sample consisted of peripheral blood. The sequence was collected from a man in his fifties or sixties with active or convalescent COVID-19. CDR3 region: CASCHPLPVSGNTIYF. CDR3 sequence (DNA): TGCGCCAGCTGCCACCCCCTCCCGGTCTCTGGAAACACCATATATTTT.